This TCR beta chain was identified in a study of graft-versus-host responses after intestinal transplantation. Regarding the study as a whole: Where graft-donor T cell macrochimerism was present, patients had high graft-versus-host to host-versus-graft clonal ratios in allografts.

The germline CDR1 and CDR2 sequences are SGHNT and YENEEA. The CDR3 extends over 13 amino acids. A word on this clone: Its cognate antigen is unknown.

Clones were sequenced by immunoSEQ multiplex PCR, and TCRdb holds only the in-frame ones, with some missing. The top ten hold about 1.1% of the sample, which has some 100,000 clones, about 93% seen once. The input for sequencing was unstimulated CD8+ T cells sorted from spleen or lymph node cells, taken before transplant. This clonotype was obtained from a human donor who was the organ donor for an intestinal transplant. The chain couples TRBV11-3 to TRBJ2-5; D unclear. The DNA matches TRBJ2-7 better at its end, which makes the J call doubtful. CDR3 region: CASSLAVSYEQYF. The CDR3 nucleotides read TGTGCCAGCAGCTTAGCCGTTTCCTACGAGCAGTACTTC.